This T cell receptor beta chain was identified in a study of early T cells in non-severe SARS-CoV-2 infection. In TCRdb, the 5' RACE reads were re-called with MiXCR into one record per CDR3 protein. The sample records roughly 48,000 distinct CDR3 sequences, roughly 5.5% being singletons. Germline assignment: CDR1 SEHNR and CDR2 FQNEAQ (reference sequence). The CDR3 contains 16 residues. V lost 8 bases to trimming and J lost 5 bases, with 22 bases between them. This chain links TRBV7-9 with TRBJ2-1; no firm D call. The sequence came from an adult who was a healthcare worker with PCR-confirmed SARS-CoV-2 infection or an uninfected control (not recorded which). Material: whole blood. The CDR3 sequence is CASGPPGGWENNEQFF. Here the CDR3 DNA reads TGTGCCAGCGGGCCCCCCGGTGGTTGGGAAAACAATGAGCAGTTCTTC.